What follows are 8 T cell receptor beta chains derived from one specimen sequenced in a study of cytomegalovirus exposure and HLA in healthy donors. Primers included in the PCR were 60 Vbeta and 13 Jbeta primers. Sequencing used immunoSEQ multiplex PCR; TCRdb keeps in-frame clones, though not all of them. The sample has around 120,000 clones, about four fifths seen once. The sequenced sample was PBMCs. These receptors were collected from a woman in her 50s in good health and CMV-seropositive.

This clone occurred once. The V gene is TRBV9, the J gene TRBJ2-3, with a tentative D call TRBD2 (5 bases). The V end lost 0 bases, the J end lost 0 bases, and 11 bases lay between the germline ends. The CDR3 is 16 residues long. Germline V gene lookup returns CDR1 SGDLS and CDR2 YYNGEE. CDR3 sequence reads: CASSVDEGSSTDTQYF. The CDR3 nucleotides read TGTGCCAGCAGCGTAGACGAGGGCTCGAGCACAGATACGCAGTATTTT.

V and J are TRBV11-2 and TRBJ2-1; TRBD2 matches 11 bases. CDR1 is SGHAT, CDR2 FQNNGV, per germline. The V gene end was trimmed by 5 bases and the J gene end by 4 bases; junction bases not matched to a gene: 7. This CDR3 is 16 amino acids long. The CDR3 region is CASSPSLAGGYNEQFF. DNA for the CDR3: TGTGCCAGCAGCCCTTCTCTAGCGGGAGGTTACAATGAGCAGTTCTTC.

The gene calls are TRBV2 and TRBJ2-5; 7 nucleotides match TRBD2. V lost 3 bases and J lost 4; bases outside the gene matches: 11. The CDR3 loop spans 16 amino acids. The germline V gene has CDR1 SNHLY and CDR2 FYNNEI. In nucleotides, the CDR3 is TGTGCCAGCAGTGACCCGGCGGGAGTGGTAGGAGAGACCCAGTACTTC. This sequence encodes CASSDPAGVVGETQYF.

CDR3 sequence (DNA): TGTGCCAGTAGTATTCCAGGGATATACGGCTACACCTTC. Residues: CASSIPGIYGYTF. This chain uses TRBV19 with TRBJ1-2, with a tentative D call TRBD1 (5 bases). Germline assignment: CDR1 LNHDA and CDR2 SQIVND (reference sequence). CDR3 length: 13 amino acids. With 3 bases removed from V and 8 bases from J, the gap between germline ends came to 13 bases.

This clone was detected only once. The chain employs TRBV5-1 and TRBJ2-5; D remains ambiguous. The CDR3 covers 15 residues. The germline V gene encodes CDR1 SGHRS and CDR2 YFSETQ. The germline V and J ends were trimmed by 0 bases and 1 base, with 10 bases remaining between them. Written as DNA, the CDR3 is TGCGCCAGCAGCTTGGTACCGGGTTCCCAAGAGACCCAGTACTTC. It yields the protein CASSLVPGSQETQYF. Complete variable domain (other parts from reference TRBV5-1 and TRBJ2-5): KAGVTQTPRYLIKTRGQQVTLSCSPISGHRSVSWYQQTPGQGLQFLFEYFSETQRNKGNFPGRFSGRQFSNSRSEMNVSTLELGDSALYLCASSLVPGSQETQYFGPGTRLLVL.

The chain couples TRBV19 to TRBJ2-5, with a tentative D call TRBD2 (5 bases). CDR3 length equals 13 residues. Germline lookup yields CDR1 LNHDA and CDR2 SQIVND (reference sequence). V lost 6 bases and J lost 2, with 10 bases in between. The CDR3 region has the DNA TGTGCCAGTAGAAAACCGGGGCAAGAGACCCAGTACTTC. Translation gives CASRKPGQETQYF.

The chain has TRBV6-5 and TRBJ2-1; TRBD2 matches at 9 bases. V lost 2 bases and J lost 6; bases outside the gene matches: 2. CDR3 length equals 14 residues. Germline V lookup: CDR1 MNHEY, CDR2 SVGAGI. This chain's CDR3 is CASSYGGRANEQFF. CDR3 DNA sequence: TGTGCCAGCAGTTACGGCGGGAGGGCCAATGAGCAGTTCTTC.

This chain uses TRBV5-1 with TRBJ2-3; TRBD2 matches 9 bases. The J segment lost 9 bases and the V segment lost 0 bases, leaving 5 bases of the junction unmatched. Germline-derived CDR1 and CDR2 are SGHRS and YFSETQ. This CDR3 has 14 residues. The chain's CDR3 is CASSLASGVRTQYF. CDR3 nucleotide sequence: TGCGCCAGCAGCTTGGCTAGCGGGGTACGGACGCAGTATTTT.